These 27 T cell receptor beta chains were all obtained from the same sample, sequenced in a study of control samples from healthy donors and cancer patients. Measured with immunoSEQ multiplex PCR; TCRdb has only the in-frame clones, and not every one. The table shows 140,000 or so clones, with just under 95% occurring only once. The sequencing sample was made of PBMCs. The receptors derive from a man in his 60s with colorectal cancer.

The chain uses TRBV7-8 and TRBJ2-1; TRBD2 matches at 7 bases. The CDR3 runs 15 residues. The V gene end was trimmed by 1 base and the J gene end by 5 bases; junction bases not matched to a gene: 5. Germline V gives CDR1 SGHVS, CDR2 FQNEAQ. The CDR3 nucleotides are TGTGCCAGCAGCTTAGGGGGGGGACGGAACAATGAGCAGTTCTTC. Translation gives CASSLGGGRNNEQFF. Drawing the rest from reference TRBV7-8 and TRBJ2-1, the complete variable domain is GAGVSQSPRYKVAKRGQDVALRCDPISGHVSLFWYQQALGQGPEFLTYFQNEAQLDKSGLPSDRFFAERPEGSVSTLKIQRTQQEDSAVYLCASSLGGGRNNEQFFGPGTRLTVL.

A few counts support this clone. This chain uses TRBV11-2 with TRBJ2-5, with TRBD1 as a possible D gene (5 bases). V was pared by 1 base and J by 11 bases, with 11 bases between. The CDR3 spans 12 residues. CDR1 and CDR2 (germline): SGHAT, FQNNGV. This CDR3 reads CASSLGQGDQYF. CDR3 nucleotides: TGTGCCAGCAGCTTAGGGCAGGGTGATCAGTACTTC.

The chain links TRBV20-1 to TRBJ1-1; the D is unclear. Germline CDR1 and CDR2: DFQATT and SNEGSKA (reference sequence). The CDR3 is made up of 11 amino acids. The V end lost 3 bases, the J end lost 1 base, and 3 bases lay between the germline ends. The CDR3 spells CSASGNTEAFF. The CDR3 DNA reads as TGCAGTGCTAGCGGGAACACTGAAGCTTTCTTT.

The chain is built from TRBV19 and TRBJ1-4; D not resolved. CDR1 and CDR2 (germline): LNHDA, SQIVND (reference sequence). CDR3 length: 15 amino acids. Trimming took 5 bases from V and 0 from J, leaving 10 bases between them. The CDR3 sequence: CASSLQGTTNEKLFF. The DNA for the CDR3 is TGTGCCAGTAGTCTTCAAGGGACAACTAATGAAAAACTGTTTTTT.

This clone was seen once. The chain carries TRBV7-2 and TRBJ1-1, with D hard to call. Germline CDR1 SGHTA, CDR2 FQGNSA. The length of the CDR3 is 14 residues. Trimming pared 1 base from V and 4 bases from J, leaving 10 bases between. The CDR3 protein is CASSLVGSGTEAFF. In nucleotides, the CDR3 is TGTGCCAGCAGCTTAGTAGGTTCAGGCACTGAAGCTTTCTTT.

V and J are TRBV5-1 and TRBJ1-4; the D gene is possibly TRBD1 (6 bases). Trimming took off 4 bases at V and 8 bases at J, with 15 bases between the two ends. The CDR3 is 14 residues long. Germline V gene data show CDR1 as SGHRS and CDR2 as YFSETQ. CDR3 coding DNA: TGCGCCAGCAGCCCCCAGGGGTACGGGGAAAAACTGTTTTTT. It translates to CASSPQGYGEKLFF.

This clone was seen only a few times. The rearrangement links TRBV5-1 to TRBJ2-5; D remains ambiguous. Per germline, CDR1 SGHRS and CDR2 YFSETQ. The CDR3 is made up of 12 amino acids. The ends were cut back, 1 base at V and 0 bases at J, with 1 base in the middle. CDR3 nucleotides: TGCGCCAGCAGCTTGAACCAAGAGACCCAGTACTTC. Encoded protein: CASSLNQETQYF.

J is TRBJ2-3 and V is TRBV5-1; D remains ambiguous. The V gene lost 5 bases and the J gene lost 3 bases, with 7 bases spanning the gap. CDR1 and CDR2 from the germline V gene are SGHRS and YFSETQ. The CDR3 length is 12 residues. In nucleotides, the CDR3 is TGCGCCAGCAGAGAGGAGACAGATACGCAGTATTTT. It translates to CASREETDTQYF.

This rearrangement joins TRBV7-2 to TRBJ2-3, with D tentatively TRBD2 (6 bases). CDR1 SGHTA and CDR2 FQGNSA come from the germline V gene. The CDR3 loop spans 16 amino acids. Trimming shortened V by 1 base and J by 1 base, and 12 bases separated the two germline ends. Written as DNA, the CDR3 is TGTGCCAGCAGCTTAGGGGTCGGGGGAGGCACAGATACGCAGTATTTT. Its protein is CASSLGVGGGTDTQYF.

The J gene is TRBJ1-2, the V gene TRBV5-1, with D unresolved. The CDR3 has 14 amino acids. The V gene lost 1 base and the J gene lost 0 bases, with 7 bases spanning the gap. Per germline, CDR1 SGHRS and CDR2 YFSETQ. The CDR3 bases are TGCGCCAGCAGCTTGCGAGAAGCTAACTATGGCTACACCTTC. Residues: CASSLREANYGYTF. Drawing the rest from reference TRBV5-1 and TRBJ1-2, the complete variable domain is KAGVTQTPRYLIKTRGQQVTLSCSPISGHRSVSWYQQTPGQGLQFLFEYFSETQRNKGNFPGRFSGRQFSNSRSEMNVSTLELGDSALYLCASSLREANYGYTFGSGTRLTVV.

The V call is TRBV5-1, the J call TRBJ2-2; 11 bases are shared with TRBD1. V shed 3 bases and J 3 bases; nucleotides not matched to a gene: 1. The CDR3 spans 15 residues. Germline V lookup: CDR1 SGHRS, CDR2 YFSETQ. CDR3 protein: CASSWGQGDTGELFF. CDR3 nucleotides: TGCGCCAGCAGCTGGGGACAGGGGGACACCGGGGAGCTGTTTTTT.

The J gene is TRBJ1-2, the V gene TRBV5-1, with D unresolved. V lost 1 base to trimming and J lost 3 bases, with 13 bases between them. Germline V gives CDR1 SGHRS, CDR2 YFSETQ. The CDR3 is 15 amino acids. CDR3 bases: TGCGCCAGCAGCTTGTTACAGCCGACCTACTATGGCTACACCTTC. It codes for CASSLLQPTYYGYTF. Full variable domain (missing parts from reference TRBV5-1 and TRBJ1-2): KAGVTQTPRYLIKTRGQQVTLSCSPISGHRSVSWYQQTPGQGLQFLFEYFSETQRNKGNFPGRFSGRQFSNSRSEMNVSTLELGDSALYLCASSLLQPTYYGYTFGSGTRLTVV.

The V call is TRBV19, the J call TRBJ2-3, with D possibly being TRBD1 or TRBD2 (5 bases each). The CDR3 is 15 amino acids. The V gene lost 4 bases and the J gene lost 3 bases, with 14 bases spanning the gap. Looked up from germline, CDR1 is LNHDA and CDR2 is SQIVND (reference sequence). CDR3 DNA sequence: TGTGCCAGTAGTACGCCGGGACGGCGGACAGATACGCAGTATTTT. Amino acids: CASSTPGRRTDTQYF.

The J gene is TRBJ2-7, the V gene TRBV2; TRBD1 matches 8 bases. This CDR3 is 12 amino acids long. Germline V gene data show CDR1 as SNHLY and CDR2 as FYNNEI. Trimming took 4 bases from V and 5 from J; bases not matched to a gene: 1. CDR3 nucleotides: TGTGCCAGCAGTGGGACAGGGAACGAGCAGTACTTC. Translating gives CASSGTGNEQYF.

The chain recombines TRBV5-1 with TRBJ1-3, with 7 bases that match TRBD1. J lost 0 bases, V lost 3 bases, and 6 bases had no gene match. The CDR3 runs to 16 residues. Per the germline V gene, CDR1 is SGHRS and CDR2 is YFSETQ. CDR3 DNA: TGCGCCAGCAGCTGGGGGACAGCCGTCTCTGGAAACACCATATATTTT. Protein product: CASSWGTAVSGNTIYF.

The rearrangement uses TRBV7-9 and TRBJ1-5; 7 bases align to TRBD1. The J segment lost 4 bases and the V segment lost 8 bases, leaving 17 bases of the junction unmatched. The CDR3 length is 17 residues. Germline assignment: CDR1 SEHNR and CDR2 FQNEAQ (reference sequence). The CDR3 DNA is TGTGCCAGCTGTCCAAGGGACAGCATTTTTGGGAATCAGCCCCAGCATTTT. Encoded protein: CASCPRDSIFGNQPQHF. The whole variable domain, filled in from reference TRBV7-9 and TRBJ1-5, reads DTGVSQNPRHKITKRGQNVTFRCDPISEHNRLYWYRQTLGQGPEFLTYFQNEAQLEKSRLLSDRFSAERPKGSFSTLEIQRTEQGDSAMYLCASCPRDSIFGNQPQHFGDGTRLSIL.

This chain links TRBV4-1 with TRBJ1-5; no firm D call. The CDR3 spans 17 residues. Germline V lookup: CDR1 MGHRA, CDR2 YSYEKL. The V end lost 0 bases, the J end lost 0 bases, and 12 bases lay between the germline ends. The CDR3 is CASSQDSGDYSNQPQHF. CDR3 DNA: TGCGCCAGCAGCCAAGATAGCGGCGATTATAGCAATCAGCCCCAGCATTTT.

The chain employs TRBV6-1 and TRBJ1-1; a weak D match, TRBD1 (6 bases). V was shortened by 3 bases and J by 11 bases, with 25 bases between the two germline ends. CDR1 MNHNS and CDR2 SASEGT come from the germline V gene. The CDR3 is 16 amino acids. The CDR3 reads CASSEMAIETAGAAFF. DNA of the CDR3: TGTGCCAGCAGTGAGATGGCAATCGAGACTGCAGGGGCGGCTTTCTTT.

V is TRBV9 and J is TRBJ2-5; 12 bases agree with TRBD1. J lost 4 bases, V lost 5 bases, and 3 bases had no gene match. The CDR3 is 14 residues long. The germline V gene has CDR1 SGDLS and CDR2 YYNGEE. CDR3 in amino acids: CASSLGQGAETQYF. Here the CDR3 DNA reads TGTGCCAGCAGTTTGGGACAGGGGGCAGAGACCCAGTACTTC.

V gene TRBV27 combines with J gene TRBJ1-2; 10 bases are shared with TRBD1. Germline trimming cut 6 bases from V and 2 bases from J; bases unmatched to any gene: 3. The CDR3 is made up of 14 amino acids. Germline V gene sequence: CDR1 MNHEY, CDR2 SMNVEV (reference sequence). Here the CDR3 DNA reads TGTGCCAGCAGGACAGGGGGCGGGAACTATGGCTACACCTTC. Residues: CASRTGGGNYGYTF.

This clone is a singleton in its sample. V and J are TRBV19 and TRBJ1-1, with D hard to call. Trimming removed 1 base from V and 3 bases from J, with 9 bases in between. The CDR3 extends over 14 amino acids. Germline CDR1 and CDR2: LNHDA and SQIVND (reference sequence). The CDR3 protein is CASSIAVTDTEAFF. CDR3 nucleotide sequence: TGTGCCAGTAGTATAGCGGTTACGGACACTGAAGCTTTCTTT.

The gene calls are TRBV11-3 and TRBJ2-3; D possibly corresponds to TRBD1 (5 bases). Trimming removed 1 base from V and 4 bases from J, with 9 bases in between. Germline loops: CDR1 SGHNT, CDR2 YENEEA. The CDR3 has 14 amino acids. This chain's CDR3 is CASSLGGRSDTQYF. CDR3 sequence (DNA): TGTGCCAGCAGCTTAGGGGGCAGGTCAGATACGCAGTATTTT.

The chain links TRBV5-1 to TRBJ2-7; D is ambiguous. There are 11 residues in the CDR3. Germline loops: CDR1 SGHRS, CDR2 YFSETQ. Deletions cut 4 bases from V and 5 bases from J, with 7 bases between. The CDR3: CASSLANEQYF. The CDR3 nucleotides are TGCGCCAGCAGCCTGGCCAACGAGCAGTACTTC.

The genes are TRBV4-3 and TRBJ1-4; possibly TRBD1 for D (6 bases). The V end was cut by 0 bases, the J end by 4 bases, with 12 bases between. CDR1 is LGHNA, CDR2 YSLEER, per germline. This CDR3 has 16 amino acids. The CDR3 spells CASSQDGGGHNEKLFF. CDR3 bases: TGCGCCAGCAGCCAAGATGGGGGGGGCCATAATGAAAAACTGTTTTTT.

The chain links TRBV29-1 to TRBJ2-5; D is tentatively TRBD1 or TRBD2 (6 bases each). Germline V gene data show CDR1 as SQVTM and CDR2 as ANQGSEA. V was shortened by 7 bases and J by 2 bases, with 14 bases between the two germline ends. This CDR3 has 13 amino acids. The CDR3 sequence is CSGRTGAQETQYF. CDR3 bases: TGCAGCGGACGAACGGGGGCGCAAGAGACCCAGTACTTC.

CDR3 sequence: CASSRASGVNTDTQYF. The CDR3 DNA reads as TGCGCCAGCAGCCGGGCTAGCGGGGTCAACACAGATACGCAGTATTTT. V and J are TRBV4-1 and TRBJ2-3; 9 bases are shared with TRBD2. CDR1 is MGHRA, CDR2 YSYEKL, per germline. The CDR3 loop spans 16 amino acids. V trimming: 4 bases; J trimming: 2 bases; junction bases outside the gene matches: 7.

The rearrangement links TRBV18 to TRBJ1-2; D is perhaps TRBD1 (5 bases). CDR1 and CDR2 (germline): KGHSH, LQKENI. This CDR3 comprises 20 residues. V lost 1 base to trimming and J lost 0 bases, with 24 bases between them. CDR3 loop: CASSPLPGRNSKKPNYGYTF. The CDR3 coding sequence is TGTGCCAGCTCACCACTACCGGGACGGAACTCTAAGAAACCTAACTATGGCTACACCTTC. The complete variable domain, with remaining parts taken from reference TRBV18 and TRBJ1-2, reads NAGVMQNPRHLVRRRGQEARLRCSPMKGHSHVYWYRQLPEEGLKFMVYLQKENIIDESGMPKERFSAEFPKEGPSILRIQQVVRGDSAAYFCASSPLPGRNSKKPNYGYTFGSGTRLTVV.